The source of this T cell receptor beta chain is a study of blood T cell repertoires in COVID-19. Study at large: The study drew acute and convalescent COVID-19 samples from the United States, Italy and Spain. PBMCs, B-cell-depleted T cells, or T cells were the source of the cDNA or gDNA that made up the material.

In the original analysis: Estimation of nucleated cell counts was performed using reference gene primer amplification. Sequenced by immunoSEQ multiplex PCR; TCRdb stores in-frame clones only, minus some. V, J and clone size derive from that table, while D and trimming were established from the DNA sequence. Here the sample spans about 150,000 clones, about 80% being singletons. After removal of 3 bases from V and 8 bases from J, the junction contained 18 bases not matched to a gene. Germline lookup yields CDR1 KGHSH and CDR2 LQKENI. The CDR3 contains 18 residues. The chain carries TRBV18 and TRBJ1-4; 7 bases align to TRBD1. The origin of this receptor is a woman aged 60-75 years with acute or convalescent COVID-19. Sequenced: peripheral blood. This CDR3 reads CASSPRETGWAGGEKLFF. The CDR3 coding sequence is TGTGCCAGCTCACCCCGTGAGACAGGGTGGGCTGGAGGGGAAAAACTGTTTTTT.